This T cell receptor (beta chain) is from a study of memory CD4+ T cells and cytomegalovirus serostatus. Using immunoSEQ multiplex PCR, the repertoire was profiled, and TCRdb retains in-frame clones only, with some absent. This table holds 55,000 to 80,000 clones, about three quarters found once. The sort gate was single viable CD3+CD4+CD8-CD45RO+ cells for memory CD4+ T cells. This CDR3 is built from 14 residues. CDR1 is SGHAT and CDR2 is FQNNGV in the germline V gene. V gave up 1 base and J gave up 2 bases, with 5 bases separating them. The sample was memory CD4+ T cells from blood. The receptor was isolated from an adult in good health and CMV-seropositive. The V and J genes are TRBV11-2 and TRBJ2-2; D gene unclear. CDR3 bases: TGTGCCAGCAGCTTAGCAGCTAACACCGGGGAGCTGTTTTTT. Translated: CASSLAANTGELFF.